What follows describes a single T cell receptor (beta chain). Its specificity is unknown. Trimming left V 4 bases short and J 3 bases short, with 6 bases between. The CDR3 is 12 amino acids. Looked up from germline, CDR1 is SEHNR and CDR2 is FQNEAQ (reference sequence). The data originate from a study of vaccination and CD4 T cells after COVID-19. The Oncomine TCR Beta short-read assay sequenced DNA from cultured CD4+ T cells. TCRdb re-called the PCR reads through MiXCR, storing one row per CDR3 protein. The repertoire has more than 2,000 distinct CDR3 sequences, roughly a quarter of them found once; the top ten carry approximately 52%. Sample treatment: roughly 11-day PBMC culture with coronavirus spike peptide pools or control peptides (ViraFEST assay). Samples of CD4+ T cells were obtained from the unexposed donor before the COVID-19 pandemic (2011-2018).

Input material: CD4+ T cells from blood, cultured in vitro. This TCR was recovered from a human donor in good health. V and J are TRBV7-9 and TRBJ1-1; unclear D gene. CDR3 nucleotide sequence: TGTGCCAGCAGCTCGCAGTACACTGAAGCTTTCTTT. This translates into CASSSQYTEAFF. Drawing the rest from reference TRBV7-9 and TRBJ1-1, the complete variable domain is DTGVSQNPRHKITKRGQNVTFRCDPISEHNRLYWYRQTLGQGPEFLTYFQNEAQLEKSRLLSDRFSAERPKGSFSTLEIQRTEQGDSAMYLCASSSQYTEAFFGQGTRLTVV.